This T cell receptor (beta chain) appears in the sequencing data of a study of metastatic and nonmetastatic thyroid tumors. Study information: Peripheral blood and tumor or nodule samples from malignant and benign thyroid patients were compared.

In the original analysis: Clinicopathological groups supplied CDR3 differences that were used to build a distant-metastasis classifier for papillary thyroid cancer. TCRdb re-called the PCR reads with MiXCR. TCRdb's processing, not the authors', yielded these V and J calls. The data show 10,000 or so clones, more than 25% seen once. On this clone: Its antigen is still unknown.

Whole-study results and caveats: Malignant thyroid tumors reportedly exceeded benign nodules significantly in TCR beta diversity, with the difference appearing in blood and tumor.

Trimming removed 2 bases at V and 2 bases at J, with 13 bases between. This CDR3 is built from 15 residues. The germline V gene has CDR1 MNHEY and CDR2 SVGEGT. The entire patient cohort was treatment-naive prior to thyroid surgery. V gene TRBV6-2 or TRBV6-3 combines with J gene TRBJ2-7; the D gene is possibly TRBD2 (6 bases). This sequence originates from a female donor with papillary thyroid cancer or a benign thyroid nodule (not recorded which). Some clones in this sample may be carry-over from other donors' samples. The sequenced sample consisted of tumor tissue. CDR3 nucleotides: TGTGCCAGCAGTTACGATGGTAGCGGAGCCTACGAGCAGTACTTC. Translation: CASSYDGSGAYEQYF.